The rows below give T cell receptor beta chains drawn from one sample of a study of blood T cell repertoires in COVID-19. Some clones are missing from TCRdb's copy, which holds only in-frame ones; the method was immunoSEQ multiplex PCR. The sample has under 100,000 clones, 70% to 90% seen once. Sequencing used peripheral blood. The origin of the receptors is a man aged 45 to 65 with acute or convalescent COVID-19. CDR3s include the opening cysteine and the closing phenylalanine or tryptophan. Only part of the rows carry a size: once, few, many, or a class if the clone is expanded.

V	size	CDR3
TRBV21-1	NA	CASSKFPRDRGRVCNQPQHF
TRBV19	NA	CASSIDLGAIAGELFF
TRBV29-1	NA	CSVELPQGYEQYF
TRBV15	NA	CATSGDRGLDYGYTF
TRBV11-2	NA	CASSLSGYEQYF
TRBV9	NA	CASSTPGGREAFF
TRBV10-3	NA	CAISAGEGQGPVNEQFF
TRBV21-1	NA	CASSRCRDRFYGYTF
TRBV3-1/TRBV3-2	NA	CASSQAGGQDEQYF
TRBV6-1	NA	CANSEQTNTGELFF
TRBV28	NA	CASTKALRDIFYEQYF
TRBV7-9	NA	CASSLEEYGYTF
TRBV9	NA	CASSVPREAEGIAEQFF
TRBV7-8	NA	CASSLAREYEQYF
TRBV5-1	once	CASSLGYEGKGTEAFF
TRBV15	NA	CATSRGDYGADTQYF
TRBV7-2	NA	CASSSTSPPNEQFF
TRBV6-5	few	CASRYRPTGAPYEQYF